This entry features one T cell receptor beta chain sequence. This entry is derived from a study of blood T cell repertoires in COVID-19. For the study at large: Spain, Italy and the United States supplied samples that represented acute and convalescent COVID-19. T cells, B-cell-depleted T cells, or PBMCs supplied cDNA or gDNA.

The ends lost 3 bases at V and 4 bases at J; junction bases unmatched: 6. Germline V gene sequence: CDR1 LNHNV, CDR2 YYDKDF (reference sequence). The CDR3 totals 16 residues. Original processing methods: Reference gene primer amplification yielded estimated nucleated cell counts. This table comes from immunoSEQ multiplex PCR, and its TCRdb copy is limited to in-frame clones, with some not included. The V and J calls and clone size were taken over from that table, and D and trimming were inferred from the DNA. The repertoire holds over 150,000 clones, about 89% seen once, with 0.55% in the top ten. The sample consisted of peripheral blood. The clonotype originates from a man aged 50 to 60 with acute or convalescent COVID-19. The chain has TRBV15 and TRBJ1-3, with 10 nucleotides matching TRBD1. The DNA of the CDR3 is TGTGCCACCAGCAGGGACAGGGGGTTACCCGGAAACACCATATATTTT. The encoded protein is CATSRDRGLPGNTIYF.